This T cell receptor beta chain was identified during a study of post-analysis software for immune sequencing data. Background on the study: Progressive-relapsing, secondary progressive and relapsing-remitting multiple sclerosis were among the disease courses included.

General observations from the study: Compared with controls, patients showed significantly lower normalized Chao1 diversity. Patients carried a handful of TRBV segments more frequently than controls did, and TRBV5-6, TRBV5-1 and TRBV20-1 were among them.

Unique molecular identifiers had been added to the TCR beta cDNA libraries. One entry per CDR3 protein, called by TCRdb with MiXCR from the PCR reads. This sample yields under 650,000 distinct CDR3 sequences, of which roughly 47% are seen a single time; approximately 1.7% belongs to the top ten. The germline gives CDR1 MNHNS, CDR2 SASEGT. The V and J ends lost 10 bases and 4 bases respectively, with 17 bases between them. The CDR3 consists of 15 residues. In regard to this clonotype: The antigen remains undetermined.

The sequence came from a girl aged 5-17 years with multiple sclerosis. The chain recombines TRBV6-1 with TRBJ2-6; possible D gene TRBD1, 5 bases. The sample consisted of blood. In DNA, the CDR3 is TGTGCCATCCGCAGGGAAAAGGCGGGGGCCAACGTCCTGACTTTC. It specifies CAIRREKAGANVLTF.